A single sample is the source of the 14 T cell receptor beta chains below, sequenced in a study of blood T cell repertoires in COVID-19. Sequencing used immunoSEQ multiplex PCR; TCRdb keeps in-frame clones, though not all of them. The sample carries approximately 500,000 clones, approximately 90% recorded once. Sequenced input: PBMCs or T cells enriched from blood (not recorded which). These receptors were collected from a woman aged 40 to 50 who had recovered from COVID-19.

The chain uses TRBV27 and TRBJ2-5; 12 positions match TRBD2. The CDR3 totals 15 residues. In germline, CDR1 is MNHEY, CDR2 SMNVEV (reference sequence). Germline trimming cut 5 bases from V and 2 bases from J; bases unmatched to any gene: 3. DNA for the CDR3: TGTGCCAGCAGTCCCGGACTAGCGGGGCAAGAGACCCAGTACTTC. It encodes CASSPGLAGQETQYF.

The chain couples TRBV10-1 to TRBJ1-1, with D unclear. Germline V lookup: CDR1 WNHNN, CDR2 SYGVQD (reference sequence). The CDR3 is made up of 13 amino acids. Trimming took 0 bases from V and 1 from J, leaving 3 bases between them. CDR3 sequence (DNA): TGCGCCAGCAGTGAGTCCGGGAACACTGAAGCTTTCTTT. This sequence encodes CASSESGNTEAFF.

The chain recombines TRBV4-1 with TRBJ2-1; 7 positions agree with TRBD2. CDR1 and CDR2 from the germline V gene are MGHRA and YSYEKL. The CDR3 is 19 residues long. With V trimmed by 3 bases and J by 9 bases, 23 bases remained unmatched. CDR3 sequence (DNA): TGCGCCAGCAGCCAGGCAAGACTAGCTAGGAACTCTACTGCGGGTGAGCAGTTCTTC. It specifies CASSQARLARNSTAGEQFF.

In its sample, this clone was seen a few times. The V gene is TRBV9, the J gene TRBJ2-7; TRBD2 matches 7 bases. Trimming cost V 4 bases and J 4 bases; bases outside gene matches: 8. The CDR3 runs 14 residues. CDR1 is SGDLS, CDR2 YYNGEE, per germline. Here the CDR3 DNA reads TGTGCCAGCAGCTTCACTAGCGAGAGTTACGAGCAGTACTTC. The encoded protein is CASSFTSESYEQYF.

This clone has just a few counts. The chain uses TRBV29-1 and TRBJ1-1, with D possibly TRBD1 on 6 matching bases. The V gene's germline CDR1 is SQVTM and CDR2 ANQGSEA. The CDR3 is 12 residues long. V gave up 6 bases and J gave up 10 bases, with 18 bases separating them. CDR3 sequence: CSVSRGTQGAFF. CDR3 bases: TGCAGCGTGTCGAGGGGGACCCAAGGAGCTTTCTTT.

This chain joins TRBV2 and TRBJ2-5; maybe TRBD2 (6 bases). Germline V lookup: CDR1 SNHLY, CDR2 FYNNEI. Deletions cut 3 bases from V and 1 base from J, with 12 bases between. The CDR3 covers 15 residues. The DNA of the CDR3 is TGTGCCAGCAGTGATAAGGCGGGAACCCAAGAGACCCAGTACTTC. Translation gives CASSDKAGTQETQYF.

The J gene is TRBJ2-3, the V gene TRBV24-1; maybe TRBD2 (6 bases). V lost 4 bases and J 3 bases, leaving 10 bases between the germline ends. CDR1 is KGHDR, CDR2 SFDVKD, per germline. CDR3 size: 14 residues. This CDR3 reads CATSETGVTDTQYF. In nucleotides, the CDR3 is TGTGCCACCAGTGAAACGGGGGTGACAGATACGCAGTATTTT.

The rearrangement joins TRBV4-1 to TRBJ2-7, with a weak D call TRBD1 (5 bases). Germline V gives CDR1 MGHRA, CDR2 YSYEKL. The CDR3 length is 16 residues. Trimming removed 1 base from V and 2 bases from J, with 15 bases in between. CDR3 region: CASSQGIMAGPYEQYF. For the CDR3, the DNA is TGCGCCAGCAGCCAAGGGATTATGGCAGGGCCCTACGAGCAGTACTTC.

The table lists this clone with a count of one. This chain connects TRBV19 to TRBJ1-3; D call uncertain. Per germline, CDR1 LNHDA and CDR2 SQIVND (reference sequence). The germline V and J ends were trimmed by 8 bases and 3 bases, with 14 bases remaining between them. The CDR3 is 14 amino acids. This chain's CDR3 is CASLPRGGGNTIYF. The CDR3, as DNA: TGTGCCAGTCTCCCCCGGGGTGGTGGAAACACCATATATTTT.

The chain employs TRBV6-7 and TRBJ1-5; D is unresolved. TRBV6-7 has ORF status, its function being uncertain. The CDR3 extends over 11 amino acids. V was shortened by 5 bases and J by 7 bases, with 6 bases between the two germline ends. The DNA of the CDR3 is TGTGCCAGCAGTGGAGTCCAGCCCCAGCATTTT. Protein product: CASSGVQPQHF.

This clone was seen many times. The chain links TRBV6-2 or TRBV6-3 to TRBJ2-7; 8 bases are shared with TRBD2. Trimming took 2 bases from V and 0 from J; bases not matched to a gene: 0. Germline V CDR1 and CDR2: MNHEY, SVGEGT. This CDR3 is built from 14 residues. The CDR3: CASSYGTSSYEQYF. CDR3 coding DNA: TGTGCCAGCAGTTACGGGACTAGCTCCTACGAGCAGTACTTC.

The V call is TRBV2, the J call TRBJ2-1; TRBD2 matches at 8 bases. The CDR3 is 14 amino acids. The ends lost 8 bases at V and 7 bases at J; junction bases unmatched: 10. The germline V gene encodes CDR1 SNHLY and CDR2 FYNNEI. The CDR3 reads CASPTSGGPNEQFF. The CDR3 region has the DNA TGTGCCAGCCCAACATCGGGAGGGCCGAATGAGCAGTTCTTC.

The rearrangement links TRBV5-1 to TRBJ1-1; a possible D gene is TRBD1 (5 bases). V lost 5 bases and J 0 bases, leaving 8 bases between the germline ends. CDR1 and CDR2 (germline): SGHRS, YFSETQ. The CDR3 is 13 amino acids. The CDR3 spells CASRPTVNTEAFF. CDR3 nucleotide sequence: TGCGCCAGCAGACCGACAGTGAACACTGAAGCTTTCTTT. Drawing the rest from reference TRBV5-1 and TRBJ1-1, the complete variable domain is KAGVTQTPRYLIKTRGQQVTLSCSPISGHRSVSWYQQTPGQGLQFLFEYFSETQRNKGNFPGRFSGRQFSNSRSEMNVSTLELGDSALYLCASRPTVNTEAFFGQGTRLTVV.

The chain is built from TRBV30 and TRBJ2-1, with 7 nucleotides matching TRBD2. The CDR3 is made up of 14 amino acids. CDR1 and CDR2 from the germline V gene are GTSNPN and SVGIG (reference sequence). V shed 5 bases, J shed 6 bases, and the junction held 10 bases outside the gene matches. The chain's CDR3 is CAWDVAGDGNEQFF. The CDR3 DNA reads TGTGCCTGGGATGTTGCGGGAGACGGCAATGAGCAGTTCTTC.